This paragraph reports one TCR beta chain. This sample stems from a study of blood T cell repertoires in COVID-19. The V and J ends lost 4 bases and 6 bases, in that order; junction bases with no gene match: 7. CDR3 length equals 13 residues. Germline V gene lookup returns CDR1 SQVTM and CDR2 ANQGSEA. Repertoires were generated with immunoSEQ multiplex PCR, while TCRdb's copy carries only in-frame clones and drops some. The sample lists approximately 73,000 clones; approximately 86% were seen once. The chain has TRBV29-1 and TRBJ2-7; 9 bases fit TRBD1. Source material: peripheral blood. The receptor comes from a woman in her sixties or seventies with acute or convalescent COVID-19. This CDR3 reads CSVATGQGTEQYF. CDR3 bases: TGCAGCGTTGCGACGGGACAGGGCACCGAGCAGTACTTC.